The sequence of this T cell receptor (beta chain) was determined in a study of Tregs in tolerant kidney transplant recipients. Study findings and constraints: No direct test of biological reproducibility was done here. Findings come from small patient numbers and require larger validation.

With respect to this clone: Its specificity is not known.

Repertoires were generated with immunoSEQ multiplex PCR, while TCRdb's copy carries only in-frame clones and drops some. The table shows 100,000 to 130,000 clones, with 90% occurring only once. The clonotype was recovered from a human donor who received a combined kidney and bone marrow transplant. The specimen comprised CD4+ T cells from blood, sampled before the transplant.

This chain's CDR3 is CASSLDLSDGYTF. CDR3 DNA sequence: TGTGCCAGCAGCTTAGACCTCTCGGATGGCTACACCTTC. The gene calls are TRBV7-2 and TRBJ1-2; D not resolved. The CDR3 contains 13 residues. The V and J ends lost 1 base and 6 bases respectively, with 9 bases between them. From germline, CDR1 is SGHTA and CDR2 FQGNSA.